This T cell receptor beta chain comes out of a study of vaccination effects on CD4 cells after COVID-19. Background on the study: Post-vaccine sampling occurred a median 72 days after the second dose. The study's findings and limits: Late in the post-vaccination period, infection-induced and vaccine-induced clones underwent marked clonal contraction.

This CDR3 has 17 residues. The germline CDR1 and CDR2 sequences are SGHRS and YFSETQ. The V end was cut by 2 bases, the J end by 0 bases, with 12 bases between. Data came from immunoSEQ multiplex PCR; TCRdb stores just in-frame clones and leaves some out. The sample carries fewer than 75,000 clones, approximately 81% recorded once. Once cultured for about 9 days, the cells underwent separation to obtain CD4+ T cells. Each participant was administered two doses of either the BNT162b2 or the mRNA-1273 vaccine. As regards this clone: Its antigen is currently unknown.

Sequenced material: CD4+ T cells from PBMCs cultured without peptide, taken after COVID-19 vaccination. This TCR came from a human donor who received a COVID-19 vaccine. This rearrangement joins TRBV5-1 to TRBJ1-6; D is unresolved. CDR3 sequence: CASSFTDGSSYNSPLHF. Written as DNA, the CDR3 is TGCGCCAGCAGCTTTACGGACGGGAGCTCCTATAATTCACCCCTCCACTTT.